This passage covers 19 T cell receptor beta chains from one sample sequenced in a study of shared clonotypes between healthy human individuals. Data came from immunoSEQ multiplex PCR; TCRdb stores just in-frame clones and leaves some out. The sample shows fewer than 3 million clones, 92% of them seen only once. Source material: naive CD4+ T cells from PBMCs. The subset: CD45RA+ positively selected. These receptors all stem from a man aged 18 to 29 in good health. Some clones in this sample may be carry-over from other donors' samples.

This clone was found once. The chain employs TRBV7-2 and TRBJ2-5; perhaps TRBD1 as D (6 bases). With 2 bases removed from V and 4 bases from J, the gap between germline ends came to 14 bases. Per the germline V gene, CDR1 is SGHTA and CDR2 is FQGNSA. The CDR3 has 15 residues. The CDR3 bases are TGTGCCAGCAGCTTATCAGGGGCGGTATTAGAGACCCAGTACTTC. Amino acid sequence: CASSLSGAVLETQYF.

This clone was detected only a few times. V usage is TRBV10-3 and J usage is TRBJ1-5, with no clear D. V was trimmed by 3 bases and J by 4 bases, leaving 10 bases between them. Per the germline V gene, CDR1 is ENHRY and CDR2 is SYGVKD. This CDR3 comprises 14 residues. The CDR3 nucleotides read TGTGCCATCAGTGATATGAGCTTGAATCAGCCCCAGCATTTT. It yields the protein CAISDMSLNQPQHF.

About this clone: At the DNA level, this CDR3 is encoded by other sequences in the same sample as well. The V and J genes are TRBV9 and TRBJ2-5; 10 nucleotides line up with TRBD2. Germline CDR1 reads SGDLS; CDR2 reads YYNGEE. The CDR3 runs 15 residues. V shed 2 bases and J 2 bases; nucleotides not matched to a gene: 3. The CDR3 DNA sequence: TGTGCCAGCAGCGTTAGCGGGAGGTCACAAGAGACCCAGTACTTC. Its protein is CASSVSGRSQETQYF.

The rearrangement links TRBV19 to TRBJ2-2; unclear D gene. The CDR3 is 14 residues long. V was shortened by 7 bases and J by 0 bases, with 9 bases between the two germline ends. Germline-derived CDR1 and CDR2 are LNHDA and SQIVND (reference sequence). CDR3: CASKGRANTGELFF. In DNA, the CDR3 is TGTGCCAGTAAAGGCCGTGCGAACACCGGGGAGCTGTTTTTT.

This chain uses TRBV13 with TRBJ1-1; 8 bases are shared with TRBD1. From germline, CDR1 is PRHDT and CDR2 FYEKMQ (reference sequence). The CDR3 consists of 16 residues. The V gene end was trimmed by 5 bases and the J gene end by 2 bases; junction bases not matched to a gene: 10. CDR3 amino acids: CASSRHPGQVNTEAFF. DNA for the CDR3: TGTGCCAGCAGCCGTCACCCGGGACAGGTTAACACTGAAGCTTTCTTT.

This clone occurred once. The chain joins TRBV15 to TRBJ2-7; 9 bases align to TRBD1. Germline V CDR1 and CDR2: LNHNV, YYDKDF (reference sequence). The ends lost 0 bases at V and 3 bases at J; junction bases unmatched: 3. The CDR3 is 15 amino acids. CDR3 DNA: TGTGCCACCAGCAGAGATACAGGGGGCTTCTACGAGCAGTACTTC. Translation: CATSRDTGGFYEQYF.

For the CDR3, the DNA is TGTGCCAGCAGCCCCGTTGGGGCGGGAGGGGAGACCCAGTACTTC. As protein: CASSPVGAGGETQYF. The V gene is TRBV7-9, the J gene TRBJ2-5; 9 bases are shared with TRBD2. The CDR3 extends over 15 amino acids. Germline CDR1 SEHNR, CDR2 FQNEAQ (reference sequence). V lost 5 bases, J lost 5 bases, and 9 bases stayed unmatched.

The chain joins TRBV27 to TRBJ2-7, with 8 bases that match TRBD2. The CDR3 runs to 16 residues. Germline lookup yields CDR1 MNHEY and CDR2 SMNVEV (reference sequence). J was trimmed by 2 bases and V by 1 base; bases with no gene match: 7. The DNA for the CDR3 is TGTGCCAGCAGTTTATTTCCGGGAGGGGACCCCTACGAGCAGTACTTC. Its translation: CASSLFPGGDPYEQYF.

J is TRBJ2-7 and V is TRBV6-1; the D is unclear. Trimming took 2 bases from V and 6 from J, leaving 14 bases between them. The CDR3 extends over 14 amino acids. Germline V CDR1 and CDR2: MNHNS, SASEGT. CDR3 bases: TGTGCCAGCAGTGAACTCGGCTCGGGCGGCGAGCAGTACTTC. It yields the protein CASSELGSGGEQYF.

The V and J genes are TRBV6-5 and TRBJ2-2, with 11 bases lining up with TRBD2. The J segment lost 4 bases and the V segment lost 10 bases, leaving 8 bases of the junction unmatched. The germline gives CDR1 MNHEY, CDR2 SVGAGI. This CDR3 contains 15 residues. The CDR3 nucleotides are TGTGCCACGTCAAAGGGACTAGCGGCCACCGGGGAGCTGTTTTTT. Amino acid sequence: CATSKGLAATGELFF.

V gene TRBV10-1 combines with J gene TRBJ2-3, with unresolved D. CDR1 and CDR2 (germline): WNHNN, SYGVQD (reference sequence). This CDR3 has 13 residues. Trimming stripped 4 bases from V and 4 bases from J, with 9 bases between. In nucleotides, the CDR3 is TGCGCCAGCAGTGGGTCGGTCCCAGATACGCAGTATTTT. It yields the protein CASSGSVPDTQYF.

This chain joins TRBV29-1 and TRBJ1-5, with a weak D call TRBD1 (5 bases). The CDR3 has 13 amino acids. V was cut by 6 bases and J by 6 bases, with 15 bases left in between. The germline V gene has CDR1 SQVTM and CDR2 ANQGSEA. The DNA for the CDR3 is TGCAGCGTCCGGAGGGCCAGGGCTCAGCCCCAGCATTTT. Its protein product is CSVRRARAQPQHF. The complete variable domain, with remaining parts taken from reference TRBV29-1 and TRBJ1-5, reads SAVISQKPSRDICQRGTSLTIQCQVDSQVTMMFWYRQQPGQSLTLIATANQGSEATYESGFVIDKFPISRPNLTFSTLTVSNMSPEDSSIYLCSVRRARAQPQHFGDGTRLSIL.

V gene TRBV5-6 combines with J gene TRBJ2-1; no reliable D call. The CDR3 is 15 amino acids. Trimming left V 4 bases short and J 4 bases short, with 15 bases between. From germline, CDR1 is SGHDT and CDR2 YYEEEE. The CDR3 is CASSLSVGWYNEQFF. The CDR3 coding sequence is TGTGCCAGCAGCCTCTCCGTGGGGTGGTACAATGAGCAGTTCTTC. The whole variable domain, filled in from reference TRBV5-6 and TRBJ2-1, reads DAGVTQSPTHLIKTRGQQVTLRCSPKSGHDTVSWYQQALGQGPQFIFQYYEEEERQRGNFPDRFSGHQFPNYSSELNVNALLLGDSALYLCASSLSVGWYNEQFFGPGTRLTVL.

V is TRBV30 and J is TRBJ2-5; 10 bases agree with TRBD1. Germline CDR1 reads GTSNPN; CDR2 reads SVGIG (reference sequence). This CDR3 is built from 13 residues. The trim removed 8 bases at V and 10 bases at J, leaving 13 bases unmatched. In DNA, the CDR3 is TGTGCCACACCGGGGACAGGGGCGCGTAGCCAGTACTTC. Protein sequence: CATPGTGARSQYF.

The V call is TRBV27, the J call TRBJ2-1; 7 bases map to TRBD2. V trimming: 1 base; J trimming: 6 bases; junction bases outside the gene matches: 6. This CDR3 has 15 amino acids. Germline CDR1 MNHEY, CDR2 SMNVEV (reference sequence). CDR3: CASSLWTSLVNEQFF. CDR3 nucleotide sequence: TGTGCCAGCAGTTTATGGACTAGTCTCGTCAATGAGCAGTTCTTC.

The rearrangement joins TRBV4-1 to TRBJ1-1; D unclear. The CDR3 runs 15 residues. Trimming pared 1 base from V and 1 base from J, leaving 10 bases between. Germline values: CDR1 MGHRA, CDR2 YSYEKL. CDR3 DNA sequence: TGCGCCAGCAGCCAAGGTAACTTTAGGAACACTGAAGCTTTCTTT. Protein sequence: CASSQGNFRNTEAFF.

This chain uses TRBV27 with TRBJ1-5; no firm D call. V lost 6 bases and J lost 6, with 12 bases in between. CDR3 length: 13 residues. Per germline, CDR1 MNHEY and CDR2 SMNVEV (reference sequence). CDR3 in amino acids: CASSRERGQPQHF. DNA of the CDR3: TGTGCCAGCAGCCGGGAAAGAGGTCAGCCCCAGCATTTT.

This clone was seen only a few times. The J gene is TRBJ1-1, the V gene TRBV28, with TRBD1 as a possible D gene (6 bases). The CDR3 loop spans 14 amino acids. V was cut by 6 bases and J by 2 bases, with 13 bases left in between. From germline, CDR1 is MDHEN and CDR2 SYDVKM. CDR3 DNA sequence: TGTGCCAGCAGCGCCAGACAGGCAAACACTGAAGCTTTCTTT. Protein sequence: CASSARQANTEAFF.

As to this clone: The sample contains more than one DNA sequence encoding this CDR3. This sequence joins TRBV6-5 and TRBJ1-3; D not resolved. Trimming removed 2 bases at V and 4 bases at J, with 9 bases between. The germline CDR1 and CDR2 sequences are MNHEY and SVGAGI. The CDR3 spans 14 residues. CDR3 nucleotides: TGTGCCAGCAGTTACGCAGGTTCAGGAAACACCATATATTTT. Its translation is CASSYAGSGNTIYF.